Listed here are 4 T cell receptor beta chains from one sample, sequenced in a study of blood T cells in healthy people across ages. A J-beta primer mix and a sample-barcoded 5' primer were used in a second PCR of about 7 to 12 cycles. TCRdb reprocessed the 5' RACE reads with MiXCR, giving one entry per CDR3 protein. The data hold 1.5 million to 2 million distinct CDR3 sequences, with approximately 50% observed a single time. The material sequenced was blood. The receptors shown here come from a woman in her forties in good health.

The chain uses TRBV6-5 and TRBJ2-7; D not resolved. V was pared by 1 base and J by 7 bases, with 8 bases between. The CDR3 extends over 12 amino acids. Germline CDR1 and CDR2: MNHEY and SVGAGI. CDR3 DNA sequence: TGTGCCAGCAGTTACTGGGGTAGTGAGCAGTACTTC. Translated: CASSYWGSEQYF.

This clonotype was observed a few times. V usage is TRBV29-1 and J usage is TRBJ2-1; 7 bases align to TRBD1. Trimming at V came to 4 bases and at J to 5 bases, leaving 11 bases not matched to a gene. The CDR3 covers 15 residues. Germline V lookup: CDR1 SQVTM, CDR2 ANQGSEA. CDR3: CSVVKKGAGDNEQFF. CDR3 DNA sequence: TGCAGCGTTGTCAAGAAGGGGGCAGGGGACAATGAGCAGTTCTTC.

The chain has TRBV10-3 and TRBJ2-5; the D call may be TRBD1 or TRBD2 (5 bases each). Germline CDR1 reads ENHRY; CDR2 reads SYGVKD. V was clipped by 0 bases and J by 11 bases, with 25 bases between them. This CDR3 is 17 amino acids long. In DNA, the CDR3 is TGTGCCATCAGTGAGTCGAGCGGAGAGACAGAGAACAATGAGCAGTACTTC. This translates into CAISESSGETENNEQYF.

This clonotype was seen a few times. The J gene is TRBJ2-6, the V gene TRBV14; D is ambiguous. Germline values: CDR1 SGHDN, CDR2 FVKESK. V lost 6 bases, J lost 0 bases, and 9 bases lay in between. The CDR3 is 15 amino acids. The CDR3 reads CASSHQDSGANVLTF. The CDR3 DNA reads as TGTGCCAGCAGTCATCAGGACTCTGGGGCCAACGTCCTGACTTTC. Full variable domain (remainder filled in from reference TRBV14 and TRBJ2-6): EAGVTQFPSHSVIEKGQTVTLRCDPISGHDNLYWYRRVMGKEIKFLLHFVKESKQDESGMPNNRFLAERTGGTYSTLKVQPAELEDSGVYFCASSHQDSGANVLTFGAGSRLTVL.